The rows below give T cell receptor beta chains drawn from one sample of a study of metastatic and nonmetastatic thyroid tumors. TCRdb recomputed clones from the PCR reads via MiXCR. The sample lists 6,500 to 10,000 clones; about 23% were seen once. The source material was tumor tissue. The receptors here all came from a female donor with papillary thyroid cancer or a benign thyroid nodule (not recorded which). Some clones in this sample may be carry-over from other donors' samples. The CDR3 runs from the conserved cysteine through the conserved F or W. Fields, in order: D gene, V gene, clone size, J gene, CDR3 DNA, CDR3 protein. D genes are given only for firm matches. The size field is filled for only some rows; it gives once, few, many or a size class.

d_gene: -; v_gene: TRBV7-9; abundance: many; j_gene: TRBJ1-2; CDR3nt: TGTGCCAGCAGCCGACACCTCCAGGTACCGACTGGCTACACCTTC; CDR3aa: CASSRHLQVPTGYTF
d_gene: -; v_gene: TRBV27; abundance: -; j_gene: TRBJ2-3; CDR3nt: TGTGCCAGCACTTTGAGGACCCAGCAAACAGATCCGCAGAATTTT; CDR3aa: CASTLRTQQTDPQNF
d_gene: -; v_gene: TRBV7-3; abundance: medium-sized; j_gene: TRBJ2-7; CDR3nt: TGTGCCAGCAGCTTCGGATCAGGGGGGGATTACGAGCAGTACTTC; CDR3aa: CASSFGSGGDYEQYF
d_gene: -; v_gene: TRBV12-3/TRBV12-4; abundance: -; j_gene: TRBJ2-3; CDR3nt: TGTGCCAGCAGTTTAAAGGGGGATACGCAGTATTTT; CDR3aa: CASSLKGDTQYF
d_gene: -; v_gene: TRBV4-1; abundance: many; j_gene: TRBJ2-1; CDR3nt: TGCGCCAGCAGCCAAGCGGACAGTGTATACAATGAGCAGTTCTTC; CDR3aa: CASSQADSVYNEQFF
d_gene: -; v_gene: TRBV20-1; abundance: -; j_gene: TRBJ1-2; CDR3nt: TGCAGTGCCCGCATGCGGGACCCCTCTAACTATGGCTACACCTTC; CDR3aa: CSARMRDPSNYGYTF
d_gene: -; v_gene: TRBV6-2/TRBV6-3; abundance: -; j_gene: TRBJ1-1; CDR3nt: TGTGCCAGCAGCTTGGGAGGGCACAGGAACACTGAAGCTTTCTTT; CDR3aa: CASSLGGHRNTEAFF
d_gene: -; v_gene: TRBV20-1; abundance: -; j_gene: TRBJ2-7; CDR3nt: TGCAGTGCTAGGCGGGACGGGTCGGACGAGCAGTACTTC; CDR3aa: CSARRDGSDEQYF
d_gene: -; v_gene: TRBV20-1; abundance: many; j_gene: TRBJ1-1; CDR3nt: TGCAGTGCTAGAAAGGGGGGAGAAAACACTGAAGCTTTCTTT; CDR3aa: CSARKGGENTEAFF
d_gene: -; v_gene: TRBV19; abundance: medium-sized; j_gene: TRBJ1-1; CDR3nt: TGTGCCAGTAGATTTGGGGGGGATGAAGCTTTCTTT; CDR3aa: CASRFGGDEAFF
d_gene: TRBD2; v_gene: TRBV20-1; abundance: -; j_gene: TRBJ2-3; CDR3nt: TGCAGTGCCTTACTCCGGGAGGGCGAGACAGATACGCAGTATTTT; CDR3aa: CSALLREGETDTQYF
d_gene: -; v_gene: TRBV4-2; abundance: many; j_gene: TRBJ2-2; CDR3nt: TGTGCCAGCAGCCAAGAGCGGACGAACACCGGGGAGCTGTTTTTT; CDR3aa: CASSQERTNTGELFF
d_gene: -; v_gene: TRBV20-1; abundance: -; j_gene: TRBJ1-2; CDR3nt: TGCAGTGCTAGAGGGAACAGGCTGTATGGCTACACCTTC; CDR3aa: CSARGNRLYGYTF
d_gene: -; v_gene: TRBV11-3; abundance: many; j_gene: TRBJ2-1; CDR3nt: TGTGCCAGCAGGGCCGGGGCTGGGGATAATCGGCAGTTCTTC; CDR3aa: CASRAGAGDNRQFF
d_gene: TRBD1; v_gene: TRBV7-9; abundance: -; j_gene: TRBJ1-1; CDR3nt: TGTGCCAGCAGCTCGCCCAGACAGGGTAAAGCTTTCTTT; CDR3aa: CASSSPRQGKAFF
d_gene: TRBD2; v_gene: TRBV20-1; abundance: -; j_gene: TRBJ2-1; CDR3nt: TGCAGTGCTAGGGGACTAGCGTCCTACAATGAGCAGTTCTTC; CDR3aa: CSARGLASYNEQFF
d_gene: TRBD1; v_gene: TRBV19; abundance: few; j_gene: TRBJ1-2; CDR3nt: TGTGCCAGTATAACAGGGGACTATGGCTACACCTTC; CDR3aa: CASITGDYGYTF
d_gene: -; v_gene: TRBV5-8; abundance: -; j_gene: TRBJ1-3; CDR3nt: TGTGCCAGCAGCTTGGACATACACAAAGACGACACCATATATTTT; CDR3aa: CASSLDIHKDDTIYF
d_gene: -; v_gene: TRBV20-1; abundance: once; j_gene: TRBJ1-5; CDR3nt: TGCAGTGCTAGAGATTCCGGGGTGCATCAGCCCAAGCATTTT; CDR3aa: CSARDSGVHQPKHF
d_gene: -; v_gene: TRBV5-5; abundance: -; j_gene: TRBJ1-2; CDR3nt: TGTGCCAGCAGCTTGCACACCTGGTACTATGGCTACACCTTC; CDR3aa: CASSLHTWYYGYTF
d_gene: -; v_gene: TRBV19; abundance: -; j_gene: TRBJ2-2; CDR3nt: TGTGCCAGTAGTATACCGATCTTCACCGGGGAGCTGTTTTTT; CDR3aa: CASSIPIFTGELFF
d_gene: -; v_gene: TRBV6-4; abundance: few; j_gene: TRBJ1-1; CDR3nt: TGTGCCAGCAGGAGGACGGTGGACACTGAAGCATTCTTT; CDR3aa: CASRRTVDTEAFF
d_gene: TRBD1; v_gene: TRBV3-1; abundance: many; j_gene: TRBJ1-2; CDR3nt: TGTGCCAGCAGCCCACGGGACAGGAACTATGGCTACACCTTC; CDR3aa: CASSPRDRNYGYTF
d_gene: -; v_gene: TRBV27; abundance: medium-sized; j_gene: TRBJ2-7; CDR3nt: TGTGCCAGCAGCCGGACTTCAAGCTCCTACGAGCAGTACTTC; CDR3aa: CASSRTSSSYEQYF
d_gene: TRBD1; v_gene: TRBV27; abundance: few; j_gene: TRBJ2-7; CDR3nt: TGTGCCAGCAGTTTATGGGGGACAGCCCTTGAAGAGCAGTACTTC; CDR3aa: CASSLWGTALEEQYF
d_gene: -; v_gene: TRBV2; abundance: -; j_gene: TRBJ1-1; CDR3nt: TGTGCCAGCAGTGAAGACAGGCGGGACACTGAAGCTTTCTTT; CDR3aa: CASSEDRRDTEAFF
d_gene: TRBD1; v_gene: TRBV6-1; abundance: -; j_gene: TRBJ1-5; CDR3nt: TGTGCCAGCAGTGAAATGGGACAGGGAAATCAGCCCCAGCATTTT; CDR3aa: CASSEMGQGNQPQHF